Presented here are 23 T cell receptor beta chains from one specimen sequenced in a study of blood T cells in healthy people across ages. A J-beta primer mix and a sample-barcoded 5' primer were used in a second PCR of roughly 7 to 12 cycles. A single record per CDR3 protein comes from TCRdb applying MiXCR to the 5' RACE reads. Of hundreds of thousands of distinct CDR3 sequences listed, approximately 52% are singletons. Source material: blood. These receptors all come from a woman aged 80 or older in good health.

Ten or more counts support this clonotype. This rearrangement joins TRBV3-1 to TRBJ1-2, with D uncertain. This CDR3 is built from 12 residues. Germline V gene sequence: CDR1 LGHDT, CDR2 YNNKEL (reference sequence). Trimming took 4 bases from V and 8 from J, leaving 11 bases between them. CDR3 nucleotides: TGTGCCAGCAGCCCCGACAAGTGGGGCTACACCTTC. Translation: CASSPDKWGYTF.

The chain's CDR3 is CASSLTGGQGMGNYGYTF. The CDR3 bases are TGTGCCAGCAGCTTAACTGGGGGACAGGGGATGGGGAACTATGGCTACACCTTC. The gene calls are TRBV7-3 and TRBJ1-2; 10 positions agree with TRBD1. The CDR3 is 18 residues long. With V trimmed by 0 bases and J by 2 bases, 9 bases remained unmatched. Germline lookup yields CDR1 SGHTA and CDR2 FQGTGA.

Many counts were recorded for this clonotype. V and J are TRBV3-1 and TRBJ2-5, with D uncertain. Germline assignment: CDR1 LGHDT and CDR2 YNNKEL (reference sequence). The length of the CDR3 is 13 residues. Trimming cost V 1 base and J 4 bases, with 7 bases left between them. CDR3 bases: TGTGCCAGCAGCCAAGGTGCCTCAGAGACCCAGTACTTC. Amino acid sequence: CASSQGASETQYF.

V usage is TRBV29-1 and J usage is TRBJ1-2; D unresolved. Looked up from germline, CDR1 is SQVTM and CDR2 is ANQGSEA. V lost 1 base, J lost 3 bases, and 9 bases lay in between. The CDR3 loop spans 13 amino acids. This CDR3 is CSVEGLGYYGYTF. CDR3 DNA sequence: TGCAGCGTTGAAGGTTTAGGGTACTATGGCTACACCTTC. The full variable domain, rest sourced from reference TRBV29-1 and TRBJ1-2, is SAVISQKPSRDICQRGTSLTIQCQVDSQVTMMFWYRQQPGQSLTLIATANQGSEATYESGFVIDKFPISRPNLTFSTLTVSNMSPEDSSIYLCSVEGLGYYGYTFGSGTRLTVV.

V is TRBV15 and J is TRBJ2-7; D unclear. The CDR3 is 14 residues long. CDR1 is LNHNV, CDR2 YYDKDF, per germline (reference sequence). V lost 1 base and J 1 base, leaving 8 bases between the germline ends. In DNA, the CDR3 is TGTGCCACCAGCAGAGGTGAAGGGTCCTACGAGCAGTACTTC. Its protein is CATSRGEGSYEQYF.

In regard to this clonotype: Possible read error: a much larger clone is one base away. The rearrangement joins TRBV7-2 to TRBJ2-3; D may be TRBD2 (6 bases). The length of the CDR3 is 16 residues. Germline V lookup: CDR1 SGHTA, CDR2 FQGNSA. The CDR3 region has the DNA TGTGCCAGCAGCTTATCGTGGGACTCGATCACAGGTACGCAGTATTTT. It specifies CASSLSWDSITGTQYF.

As regards this clonotype: A much larger clone lies a single base off, so this may be a read error. The chain uses TRBV27 and TRBJ1-2, with D perhaps TRBD1 (6 bases). The length of the CDR3 is 14 residues. Germline CDR1 reads MNHEY; CDR2 reads SMNVEV (reference sequence). V lost 4 bases, J lost 4 bases, and 13 bases lay in between. The CDR3 loop is CASSWVQGTYGYTF. For the CDR3, the DNA is TGTGCCAGCAGTTGGGTGCAGGGGACCTATGGCTACACCTTC.

This clonotype appeared a few times. The J gene is TRBJ2-3, the V gene TRBV20-1; either TRBD1 or TRBD2 may supply D (5 bases each). The CDR3 runs to 15 residues. CDR1 and CDR2 from the germline V gene are DFQATT and SNEGSKA (reference sequence). Trimming stripped 2 bases from V and 1 base from J, with 13 bases between. Written as DNA, the CDR3 is TGCAGTGCTAGATTGGGACGAGCGGGCACAGATACGCAGTATTTT. Translated, it gives CSARLGRAGTDTQYF.

This clonotype came up a few times. A much larger clone lies one base from this, so it may be a read error. The CDR3 nucleotides read TGTGCCAGCAGTGTGGAGGGGGGAACCTACAATGAGCAGTACTTC. It codes for CASSVEGGTYNEQYF. This chain links TRBV6-4 with TRBJ2-1; D may be TRBD1 or TRBD2 (6 bases each). Judging by the DNA end, TRBJ2-7 fits better; the J call may be wrong. Germline loops: CDR1 MRHNA, CDR2 SNTAGT. The CDR3 spans 15 residues.

The J gene is TRBJ1-2, the V gene TRBV7-6, with D uncertain. This CDR3 contains 13 residues. V was cut by 4 bases and J by 8 bases, with 14 bases left in between. CDR1 is SGHVS and CDR2 is FNYEAQ in the germline V gene. The CDR3 spells CASSSPRSRGYTF. The CDR3 region has the DNA TGTGCCAGCAGCTCACCAAGGAGTCGCGGCTACACCTTC.

In the case of this clonotype: A read error may produce the germline difference seen at one junction end. The chain is built from TRBV4-1 and TRBJ2-1; TRBD1 aligns across 10 bases. The CDR3 covers 15 residues. The germline gives CDR1 MGHRA, CDR2 YSYEKL. CDR3 nucleotide sequence: TGCACCAGCAGCCAAGGTGACCGGGACAGGGGTGTGCAGTTCTTC. It specifies CTSSQGDRDRGVQFF.

The genes are TRBV10-3 and TRBJ1-2; 9 bases agree with TRBD1. Germline CDR1 reads ENHRY; CDR2 reads SYGVKD. Germline trimming cut 6 bases from V and 5 bases from J; bases unmatched to any gene: 7. This CDR3 spans 14 amino acids. The CDR3: CAIRNPGQGYGYTF. Here the CDR3 DNA reads TGTGCCATCAGAAATCCGGGACAGGGTTATGGCTACACCTTC.

This clonotype was observed once. A read error is possible here, since a much larger clone lies one base away. The V gene is TRBV6-5, the J gene TRBJ2-7; 7 nucleotides agree with TRBD2. The J call may be faulty, since TRBJ2-5 better matches the DNA end. The CDR3 covers 14 residues. Germline CDR1 reads MNHEY; CDR2 reads SVGAGI. DNA for the CDR3: TGTGCCAGCAGTTTCCAGACTAGCCAAGGGACCCAGTACTTC. It translates to CASSFQTSQGTQYF.

Remarks on this clonotype: The junction does not match germline at one end; this may be a read error. This chain uses TRBV7-3 with TRBJ2-1; weak D call: TRBD2 (5 bases). Germline V lookup: CDR1 SGHTA, CDR2 FQGTGA. The CDR3 is 16 amino acids. The DNA for the CDR3 is TGTGCCAGCAGGAATATTTCAGGAGGCGGTTACAACGAGCAGTTCTTC. Translated: CASRNISGGGYNEQFF.

This clonotype was counted between two and nine times. The V call is TRBV20-1, the J call TRBJ2-7; possibly TRBD2 for D (6 bases). Germline CDR1 DFQATT, CDR2 SNEGSKA (reference sequence). The CDR3 length is 15 residues. V was shortened by 3 bases and J by 2 bases, with 17 bases between the two germline ends. Here the CDR3 reads CSASSGSPSTYEQYF. The CDR3 DNA reads as TGCAGTGCTAGCAGCGGGTCGCCGTCCACCTACGAGCAGTACTTC.

This clonotype was found many times. V and J are TRBV28 and TRBJ1-2; D is perhaps TRBD1 (5 bases). Trimming cost V 7 bases and J 1 base, with 13 bases left between them. Germline CDR1 MDHEN, CDR2 SYDVKM. The CDR3 length is 14 residues. In nucleotides, the CDR3 is TGTGCCAGCACTCTTAGAGGGGTTAACTATGGCTACACCTTC. Its protein is CASTLRGVNYGYTF.

This clonotype has just a few counts. This chain joins TRBV6-1 and TRBJ2-3; perhaps TRBD2 as D (7 bases). The CDR3 length is 13 residues. From germline, CDR1 is MNHNS and CDR2 SASEGT. V lost 6 bases and J lost 3, with 10 bases in between. The CDR3 sequence: CASRGGATDTQYF. The CDR3 coding sequence is TGTGCCAGCAGGGGGGGGGCTACAGATACGCAGTATTTT.

In its sample, this clonotype was seen many times. V usage is TRBV5-1 and J usage is TRBJ1-2, with D unresolved. Germline CDR1 reads SGHRS; CDR2 reads YFSETQ. The CDR3 runs 14 residues. Trimming took off 2 bases at V and 2 bases at J, with 10 bases between the two ends. CDR3 residues: CASSLLPANYGYTF. Here the CDR3 DNA reads TGCGCCAGCAGCTTATTACCTGCCAACTATGGCTACACCTTC.

This chain joins TRBV3-1 and TRBJ2-1; D gene uncertain. Trimming shortened V by 4 bases and J by 11 bases, and 12 bases separated the two germline ends. The CDR3 has 12 amino acids. Germline loops: CDR1 LGHDT, CDR2 YNNKEL (reference sequence). The CDR3 here is CASSPMASQQFF. The CDR3 coding sequence is TGTGCCAGCAGCCCTATGGCCAGTCAGCAGTTCTTC.

Comments on this clonotype: This may arise from a read error, as a much more abundant clone is one base away. The chain couples TRBV4-1 to TRBJ2-1; a weak D match, TRBD1 (6 bases). The assigned J gene may be wrong: the sequence end matches TRBJ2-7 better. Germline lookup yields CDR1 MGHRA and CDR2 YSYEKL. The CDR3 has 15 residues. CDR3 sequence: CASSLDQLRDNEQYF. The CDR3 region has the DNA TGCGCCAGCAGCCTTGACCAGTTACGGGACAATGAGCAGTACTTC.

This clonotype was seen repeatedly, ten times or more. The CDR3 here is CATSGGYEQYF. The CDR3 DNA follows: TGTGCCACCTCCGGGGGGTACGAGCAGTACTTC. V is TRBV24-1 and J is TRBJ2-7; 7 bases are a match to TRBD2. The trim removed 9 bases at V and 4 bases at J, leaving 2 bases unmatched. This CDR3 contains 11 residues. Germline values: CDR1 KGHDR, CDR2 SFDVKD.

This chain connects TRBV5-1 to TRBJ2-1; D is ambiguous. CDR3 length: 14 residues. The germline V gene has CDR1 SGHRS and CDR2 YFSETQ. Trimming removed 0 bases at V and 3 bases at J, with 7 bases between. As DNA, the CDR3 is TGCGCCAGCAGCTTGGGGGTGAACTACAATGAGCAGTTCTTC. Its protein is CASSLGVNYNEQFF.

The chain links TRBV4-2 to TRBJ2-7; D possibly uses TRBD1 or TRBD2 (5 bases each). The CDR3 sequence is 15 residues long. V dropped 5 bases and J dropped 0 bases, with 14 bases sitting between them. Germline V gene sequence: CDR1 LGHNA, CDR2 YNFKEQ. Here the CDR3 reads CASSKPGTTSYEQYF. The CDR3 coding sequence is TGTGCCAGCAGCAAGCCCGGGACCACCTCCTACGAGCAGTACTTC.